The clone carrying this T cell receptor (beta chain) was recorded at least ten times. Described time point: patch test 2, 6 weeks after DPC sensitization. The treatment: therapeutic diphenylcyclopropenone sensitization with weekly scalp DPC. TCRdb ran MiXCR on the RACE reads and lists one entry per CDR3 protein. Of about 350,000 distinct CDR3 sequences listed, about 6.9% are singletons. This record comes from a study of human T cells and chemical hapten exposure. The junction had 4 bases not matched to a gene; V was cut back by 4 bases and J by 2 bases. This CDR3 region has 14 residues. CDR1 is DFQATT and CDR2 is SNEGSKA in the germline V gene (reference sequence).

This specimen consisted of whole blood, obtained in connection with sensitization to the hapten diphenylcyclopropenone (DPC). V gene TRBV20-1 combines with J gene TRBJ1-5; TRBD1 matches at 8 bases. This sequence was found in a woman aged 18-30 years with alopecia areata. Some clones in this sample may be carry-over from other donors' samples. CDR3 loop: CSATQGGRNQPQHF. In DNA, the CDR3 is TGCAGTGCTACACAGGGGGGGCGCAATCAGCCCCAGCATTTT.